Listed here are 27 T cell receptor beta chains from one sample, sequenced in a study of regulatory T cells in long-lasting Graves disease. Library construction for TCR beta used iRepertoire HTBI primers and Arm-PCR of CDR3 regions. TCRdb re-analysed the multiplex PCR reads in MiXCR, keeping a single row per CDR3 protein. In the table there are 650,000 to 850,000 distinct CDR3 sequences, approximately 31% of which are singletons. Time point given: persistent/refractory GD, antithyroid drugs over 5 years with positive TRAb. There was RNA extracted from PBMCs, and the TCR library was made from it. The sequencing used peripheral blood mononuclear cells (PBMCs), collected when the disease was refractory, from a patient treated with antithyroid drugs. These receptors were obtained from a female donor with Graves disease.

This rearrangement joins TRBV28 to TRBJ1-6; possible D gene TRBD1, 6 bases. V lost 2 bases and J lost 3, with 11 bases in between. Germline V gene lookup returns CDR1 MDHEN and CDR2 SYDVKM. The CDR3 sequence is 16 residues long. The CDR3 loop reads CASSLPGQLYNSPLHF. CDR3 sequence (DNA): TGTGCCAGCAGTTTACCCGGACAGCTCTATAATTCACCCCTCCACTTT.

This clonotype was detected many times. The chain couples TRBV12-3 or TRBV12-4 to TRBJ2-5; tentative D call: TRBD2 (5 bases). The ends were cut back, 6 bases at V and 4 bases at J, with 12 bases in the middle. The CDR3 extends over 13 amino acids. CDR3 loop: CASRGGGIETQYF. As DNA, the CDR3 is TGTGCCAGCAGAGGAGGAGGAATAGAGACCCAGTACTTC.

The rearrangement links TRBV7-9 to TRBJ2-7, with TRBD1 identical over 9 bases. Trimming cost V 7 bases and J 2 bases; bases outside gene matches: 12. Germline CDR1 and CDR2: SEHNR and FQNEAQ (reference sequence). The CDR3 runs 16 residues. The CDR3 DNA reads TGTGCCAGCAACTATAGAAGCCGGGACAGGGCCTACGAGCAGTACTTC. This sequence encodes CASNYRSRDRAYEQYF. The variable domain in full, with the rest retrieved from reference TRBV7-9 and TRBJ2-7, is DTGVSQNPRHKITKRGQNVTFRCDPISEHNRLYWYRQTLGQGPEFLTYFQNEAQLEKSRLLSDRFSAERPKGSFSTLEIQRTEQGDSAMYLCASNYRSRDRAYEQYFGPGTRLTVT.

The table lists this clonotype with a few counts. The gene calls are TRBV19 and TRBJ1-2; the D is unclear. The CDR3 spans 14 residues. V gave up 6 bases and J gave up 4 bases, with 15 bases separating them. Germline CDR1 is LNHDA and CDR2 is SQIVND (reference sequence). CDR3 sequence reads: CASSQVGISYGYTF. The CDR3, as DNA: TGTGCCAGTAGCCAAGTCGGAATAAGCTATGGCTACACCTTC.

The sample holds many counts of this clonotype. The rearrangement uses TRBV2 and TRBJ1-2; D unresolved. From germline, CDR1 is SNHLY and CDR2 FYNNEI. V was pared by 2 bases and J by 8 bases, with 15 bases between. CDR3 size: 14 residues. The CDR3 is CASSENRQLAGYTF. The CDR3 DNA is TGTGCCAGCAGTGAAAATCGGCAGCTCGCCGGCTACACCTTC.

There are a few counts of this clonotype. The genes are TRBV10-3 and TRBJ2-7; D perhaps matches TRBD1 (6 bases). The CDR3 spans 15 residues. The V end was cut by 3 bases, the J end by 7 bases, with 19 bases between. The germline V gene has CDR1 ENHRY and CDR2 SYGVKD. The CDR3 bases are TGTGCCATCAGTGACTCAGGGGCGACCTCAGGGGAGCAGTACTTC. This codes for CAISDSGATSGEQYF.

This clonotype was counted between two and nine times. The chain has TRBV7-2 and TRBJ1-1; D possibly corresponds to TRBD1 (5 bases). The CDR3 contains 14 residues. Trimming removed 5 bases at V and 1 base at J, with 11 bases between. Germline values: CDR1 SGHTA, CDR2 FQGNSA. The DNA of the CDR3 is TGTGCCAGCAGCCGGGACTCCTGGAACACTGAAGCTTTCTTT. Amino acids: CASSRDSWNTEAFF.

The CDR3 sequence: CASSLSRQGWNTGELFF. In nucleotides, the CDR3 is TGTGCCAGCAGTTTATCCCGACAGGGATGGAACACCGGGGAGCTGTTTTTT. The V and J genes are TRBV12-3 or TRBV12-4 and TRBJ2-2, with 7 bases identical to TRBD1. The CDR3 extends over 17 amino acids. V shed 2 bases and J 1 base; nucleotides not matched to a gene: 7.

This clonotype has a count of ten or more. The chain has TRBV6-1 and TRBJ2-5; D remains unclear. CDR1 and CDR2 from the germline V gene are MNHNS and SASEGT. CDR3 size: 13 residues. V dropped 8 bases and J dropped 1 base, with 11 bases sitting between them. The CDR3, as DNA: TGTGCCAGCGACCGCACGACCCAAGAGACCCAGTACTTC. Protein product: CASDRTTQETQYF.

This clonotype has a handful of counts. The chain joins TRBV29-1 to TRBJ2-7; 9 nucleotides align to TRBD1. The CDR3 totals 12 residues. The germline gives CDR1 SQVTM, CDR2 ANQGSEA. J gave up 4 bases and V 8 bases, and 6 bases lay outside the gene matches. The CDR3 sequence is CSFRQGVYEQYF. As DNA, the CDR3 is TGCAGCTTCAGACAGGGGGTATACGAGCAGTACTTC.

This clonotype was seen ten or more times. This sequence joins TRBV2 and TRBJ2-7, with 10 nucleotides matching TRBD2. The germline V gene has CDR1 SNHLY and CDR2 FYNNEI. V trimming: 9 bases; J trimming: 0 bases; junction bases outside the gene matches: 8. The CDR3 contains 15 residues. CDR3 residues: CASRLAGSSSYEQYF. In nucleotides, the CDR3 is TGTGCCAGTAGACTAGCGGGCTCTAGCTCCTACGAGCAGTACTTC.

This clonotype has a handful of counts. The chain carries TRBV28 and TRBJ1-3; 10 bases align to TRBD1. There are 18 residues in the CDR3. Germline assignment: CDR1 MDHEN and CDR2 SYDVKM. The V gene end was trimmed by 5 bases and the J gene end by 3 bases; junction bases not matched to a gene: 13. The chain's CDR3 is CASSLRQGAKPSGNTIYF. CDR3 DNA sequence: TGTGCCAGCAGTCTACGACAGGGGGCTAAACCTAGTGGAAACACCATATATTTT.

This clonotype came up a few times. This chain connects TRBV29-1 to TRBJ1-2, with TRBD1 matching 8 bases. Germline-derived CDR1 and CDR2 are SQVTM and ANQGSEA. The CDR3 covers 13 residues. V was pared by 4 bases and J by 6 bases, with 7 bases of the junction left unmatched. CDR3 loop: CSVVQQGANGYTF. DNA of the CDR3: TGCAGCGTTGTTCAGCAGGGGGCTAATGGCTACACCTTC.

This chain connects TRBV6-1 to TRBJ1-5; 12 bases are a match to TRBD1. V was clipped by 6 bases and J by 7 bases; unmatched bases: 4. CDR1 and CDR2 from the germline V gene are MNHNS and SASEGT. The CDR3 consists of 14 residues. The DNA for the CDR3 is TGTGCCAGCAGAGGGACAGGGGGCCGGCAGCCCCAGCATTTT. Amino acid sequence: CASRGTGGRQPQHF.

This clonotype has more than one count but fewer than ten. CDR3 nucleotide sequence: TGTGCCAGCAGTGAGGACAGGGTGGGTTCACCCCTCCACTTT. Translation gives CASSEDRVGSPLHF. V and J are TRBV6-1 and TRBJ1-6; TRBD1 matches at 8 bases. Germline-derived CDR1 and CDR2 are MNHNS and SASEGT. Trimming cost V 3 bases and J 9 bases; bases outside gene matches: 4. The CDR3 consists of 14 residues.

This chain links TRBV7-2 with TRBJ1-1, with D unresolved. Per the germline V gene, CDR1 is SGHTA and CDR2 is FQGNSA. The germline V and J ends were trimmed by 5 bases and 0 bases, with 10 bases remaining between them. This CDR3 has 14 amino acids. CDR3 bases: TGTGCCAGCAGCGCCGGATCCGTGAACACTGAAGCTTTCTTT. This sequence encodes CASSAGSVNTEAFF.

The chain joins TRBV20-1 to TRBJ2-3; no reliable D call. V was clipped by 0 bases and J by 1 base, with 14 bases between them. CDR3 length: 16 residues. Per germline, CDR1 DFQATT and CDR2 SNEGSKA (reference sequence). CDR3 in amino acids: CSARDTQDLGTDTQYF. In DNA, the CDR3 is TGCAGTGCTAGAGATACCCAGGATTTAGGCACAGATACGCAGTATTTT.

This clonotype was observed a handful of times. This chain joins TRBV19 and TRBJ2-7; TRBD2 might be the D (5 bases). The germline V gene encodes CDR1 LNHDA and CDR2 SQIVND (reference sequence). The CDR3 has 14 residues. V was trimmed by 3 bases and J by 6 bases, leaving 15 bases between them. The CDR3 DNA reads as TGTGCCAGTAGTATGACCCTAGCTCCCCTCGAGCAGTACTTC. This encodes CASSMTLAPLEQYF.

This clonotype has just a few counts. The DNA of the CDR3 is TGTGCCAGTTGTGCCGGCCCGGGGGGGCAGCCCCAGCATTTT. Encoded protein: CASCAGPGGQPQHF. This chain joins TRBV19 and TRBJ1-5; D is perhaps TRBD1 (5 bases). CDR1 LNHDA and CDR2 SQIVND come from the germline V gene (reference sequence). The CDR3 runs to 14 residues. V was clipped by 8 bases and J by 7 bases, with 18 bases between them.

This clonotype was counted only a few times. J is TRBJ1-2 and V is TRBV20-1; D is perhaps TRBD1 (5 bases). The CDR3 contains 12 residues. The V end was cut by 3 bases, the J end by 7 bases, with 12 bases between. Germline V gene sequence: CDR1 DFQATT, CDR2 SNEGSKA (reference sequence). The CDR3 loop reads CSASGGGLGYTF. In DNA, the CDR3 is TGCAGTGCTAGCGGGGGGGGTCTTGGCTACACCTTC.

This clonotype was counted a few times. The V and J genes are TRBV27 and TRBJ1-6, with 7 bases fitting TRBD1. Germline CDR1 and CDR2: MNHEY and SMNVEV (reference sequence). CDR3 length: 16 residues. The ends lost 4 bases at V and 5 bases at J; junction bases unmatched: 8. The CDR3, as DNA: TGTGCCAGCAGTTCTAATCGGGACAGCCATAATTCACCCCTCCACTTT. Translating it yields CASSSNRDSHNSPLHF.

This chain uses TRBV6-2 or TRBV6-3 with TRBJ1-2, with TRBD1 as a possible D gene (5 bases). The germline V gene has CDR1 MNHEY and CDR2 SVGEGT. Trimming took 0 bases from V and 8 from J, leaving 16 bases between them. This CDR3 has 15 residues. The CDR3 spells CASSYSSGASEGYTF. The CDR3, as DNA: TGTGCCAGCAGTTACTCGAGCGGGGCCTCAGAAGGCTACACCTTC.

The J gene is TRBJ1-5, the V gene TRBV15; possible D gene TRBD1, 5 bases. Looked up from germline, CDR1 is LNHNV and CDR2 is YYDKDF (reference sequence). The germline V and J ends were trimmed by 2 bases and 7 bases, with 15 bases remaining between them. CDR3 length: 15 amino acids. This chain's CDR3 is CATSRPEGRGQPQHF. In nucleotides, the CDR3 is TGTGCCACCAGCAGACCCGAGGGGAGGGGACAGCCCCAGCATTTT.

This rearrangement joins TRBV30 to TRBJ1-1; 7 bases are a match to TRBD1. Germline-derived CDR1 and CDR2 are GTSNPN and SVGIG (reference sequence). Unmatched junction bases numbered 2, after V lost 7 bases and J lost 0 bases. This CDR3 region has 12 residues. In DNA form, the CDR3 reads TGTGCCTCGGGACAGTTGAACACTGAAGCTTTCTTT. The encoded protein is CASGQLNTEAFF.

The rearrangement links TRBV5-1 to TRBJ2-7; 7 nucleotides match TRBD2. The germline gives CDR1 SGHRS, CDR2 YFSETQ. The junction had 9 bases not matched to a gene; V was cut back by 2 bases and J by 7 bases. CDR3 size: 14 residues. CDR3 DNA: TGCGCCAGCAGCTTCATTAGCGGGTTAACAGAGCAGTACTTC. Encoded protein: CASSFISGLTEQYF.

In its sample, this clonotype was seen a few times. The V call is TRBV6-1, the J call TRBJ1-1; D is undetermined. V was pared by 3 bases and J by 0 bases, with 5 bases between. Germline V gives CDR1 MNHNS, CDR2 SASEGT. This CDR3 has 13 residues. In DNA, the CDR3 is TGTGCCAGCAGTGATAAGGTGAACACTGAAGCTTTCTTT. Residues: CASSDKVNTEAFF.

This clonotype was seen at least ten times. The rearrangement links TRBV12-3 or TRBV12-4 to TRBJ1-1, with D perhaps TRBD1 (6 bases). The CDR3 has 15 residues. Deletions cut 3 bases from V and 5 bases from J, with 16 bases between. CDR3 amino acids: CASSFAPSQGTEAFF. CDR3 nucleotides: TGTGCCAGCAGTTTCGCCCCCTCACAGGGAACTGAAGCTTTCTTT.